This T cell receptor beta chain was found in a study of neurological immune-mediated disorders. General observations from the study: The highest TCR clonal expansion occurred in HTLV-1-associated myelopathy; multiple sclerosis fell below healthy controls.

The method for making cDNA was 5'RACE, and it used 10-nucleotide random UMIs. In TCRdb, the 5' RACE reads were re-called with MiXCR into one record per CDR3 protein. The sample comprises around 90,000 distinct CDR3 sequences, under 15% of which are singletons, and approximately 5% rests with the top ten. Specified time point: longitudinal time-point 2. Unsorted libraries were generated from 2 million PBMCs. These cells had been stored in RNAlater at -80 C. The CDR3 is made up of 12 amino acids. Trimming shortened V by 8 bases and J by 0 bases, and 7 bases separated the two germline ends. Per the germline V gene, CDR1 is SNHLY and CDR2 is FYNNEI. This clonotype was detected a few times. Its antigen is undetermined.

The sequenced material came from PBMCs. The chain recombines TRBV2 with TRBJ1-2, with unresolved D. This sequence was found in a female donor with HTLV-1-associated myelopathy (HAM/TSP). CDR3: CASQAANYGYTF. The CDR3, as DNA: TGTGCCAGCCAGGCAGCTAACTATGGCTACACCTTC.